These 26 T cell receptor beta chains share one sample of origin, sequenced in a study of shared clonotypes between healthy human individuals. Sequenced by immunoSEQ multiplex PCR; TCRdb stores in-frame clones only, minus some. This table holds hundreds of thousands of clones, roughly 80% found once. Material: PBMCs. The receptors shown here come from a woman in her forties in good health. Some clones in this sample may be carry-over from other donors' samples.

J is TRBJ2-2 and V is TRBV29-1; D is unresolved. The CDR3 contains 14 residues. The germline V and J ends were trimmed by 6 bases and 4 bases, with 15 bases remaining between them. The germline V gene encodes CDR1 SQVTM and CDR2 ANQGSEA. The CDR3 loop is CSVGIIESTGELFF. The CDR3, as DNA: TGCAGCGTGGGGATCATCGAGAGCACCGGGGAGCTGTTTTTT.

This rearrangement joins TRBV9 to TRBJ2-3; 7 positions match TRBD2. The CDR3 totals 16 residues. V was clipped by 0 bases and J by 3 bases; unmatched bases: 7. Per germline, CDR1 SGDLS and CDR2 YYNGEE. Here the CDR3 DNA reads TGTGCCAGCAGCGTAGACGAGACTAGCCTGACAGATACGCAGTATTTT. Translation gives CASSVDETSLTDTQYF. Looking up the rest from reference TRBV9 and TRBJ2-3 gives the full variable domain: DSGVTQTPKHLITATGQRVTLRCSPRSGDLSVYWYQQSLDQGLQFLIQYYNGEERAKGNILERFSAQQFPDLHSELNLSSLELGDSALYFCASSVDETSLTDTQYFGPGTRLTVL.

This clone appeared once. The chain carries TRBV2 and TRBJ1-5; no firm D call. Trimming stripped 2 bases from V and 0 bases from J, with 11 bases between. Germline assignment: CDR1 SNHLY and CDR2 FYNNEI. CDR3 size: 16 residues. The CDR3 DNA is TGTGCCAGCAGTGAATTAGTATTTAATAGCAATCAGCCCCAGCATTTT. Its protein is CASSELVFNSNQPQHF.

The gene calls are TRBV5-1 and TRBJ2-3, with D possibly being TRBD2 (5 bases). Trimming stripped 10 bases from V and 4 bases from J, with 19 bases between. Germline CDR1 reads SGHRS; CDR2 reads YFSETQ. CDR3 length: 14 residues. CDR3 loop: CAGSPRGGADTQYF. In DNA form, the CDR3 reads TGCGCCGGGTCCCCTCGCGGAGGCGCAGATACGCAGTATTTT.

This clone is a singleton in its sample. CDR3: CASERTAGANVLTF. In nucleotides, the CDR3 is TGTGCCAGCGAGCGGACAGCTGGGGCCAACGTCCTGACTTTC. V is TRBV6-1 and J is TRBJ2-6; a possible D gene is TRBD1 (6 bases). The CDR3 is 14 residues long. V lost 8 bases and J 2 bases, leaving 10 bases between the germline ends. In germline, CDR1 is MNHNS, CDR2 SASEGT.

This chain links TRBV9 with TRBJ2-7; 12 bases map to TRBD1. The V and J ends lost 0 bases and 1 base, in that order; junction bases with no gene match: 8. This CDR3 has 18 amino acids. CDR1 and CDR2 (germline): SGDLS, YYNGEE. The CDR3 spells CASSVGPGTGGVSYEQYF. CDR3 nucleotides: TGTGCCAGCAGCGTAGGGCCCGGGACAGGGGGCGTATCCTACGAGCAGTACTTC.

The chain links TRBV10-3 to TRBJ2-5; 15 bases map to TRBD2. Losses at the gene ends were 6 bases for V and 5 bases for J; bases not matched to a gene: 7. Per the germline V gene, CDR1 is ENHRY and CDR2 is SYGVKD. CDR3 length equals 16 residues. CDR3 nucleotide sequence: TGTGCCATCAGCTCCGGGACTAGCGGGAGGTCGGAGACCCAGTACTTC. Its protein product is CAISSGTSGRSETQYF.

Concerning this clone itself: A far larger clone is just one base off, so this is likely a read error. The chain couples TRBV7-9 to TRBJ2-7; TRBD2 might be the D (5 bases). Per germline, CDR1 SEHNR and CDR2 FQNEAQ (reference sequence). Trimming removed 5 bases from V and 3 bases from J, with 11 bases in between. The length of the CDR3 is 13 residues. CDR3 sequence: CASSPGWYYEQYF. CDR3 nucleotide sequence: TGTGCCAGCAGCCCGGGATGGTACTACGAGCAGTACTTC. Full variable domain (remainder filled in from reference TRBV7-9 and TRBJ2-7): DTGVSQNPRHKITKRGQNVTFRCDPISEHNRLYWYRQTLGQGPEFLTYFQNEAQLEKSRLLSDRFSAERPKGSFSTLEIQRTEQGDSAMYLCASSPGWYYEQYFGPGTRLTVT.

V gene TRBV11-3 combines with J gene TRBJ2-1, with D perhaps matching TRBD2 (5 bases). The CDR3 runs to 14 residues. V was pared by 5 bases and J by 7 bases, with 15 bases between. Germline V lookup: CDR1 SGHNT, CDR2 YENEEA. The CDR3 sequence is CASSLTSLANEQFF. The CDR3 DNA is TGTGCCAGCAGCCTAACTAGTTTGGCTAATGAGCAGTTCTTC.

This clone was observed a handful of times. J is TRBJ2-7 and V is TRBV29-1, with 11 bases identical to TRBD1. The germline V gene encodes CDR1 SQVTM and CDR2 ANQGSEA. V dropped 3 bases and J dropped 4; count of bases not matched to a gene: 11. The CDR3 runs 16 residues. The CDR3 here is CSVEGGVGQGEYEQYF. CDR3 sequence (DNA): TGCAGCGTTGAGGGGGGCGTGGGACAGGGGGAATACGAGCAGTACTTC.

V gene TRBV4-2 combines with J gene TRBJ2-1; the D gene is possibly TRBD2 (6 bases). This CDR3 region has 15 residues. The ends were cut back, 3 bases at V and 2 bases at J, with 11 bases in the middle. The germline V gene encodes CDR1 LGHNA and CDR2 YNFKEQ. CDR3 DNA: TGTGCCAGCAGCCACACGGGAGTCACCTACAATGAGCAGTTCTTC. It codes for CASSHTGVTYNEQFF.

About this clone itself: The sample contains more than one DNA sequence encoding this CDR3. The gene calls are TRBV18 and TRBJ2-1; 9 positions agree with TRBD2. This CDR3 region has 15 residues. Germline V gene sequence: CDR1 KGHSH, CDR2 LQKENI. V dropped 2 bases and J dropped 4; count of bases not matched to a gene: 3. CDR3 nucleotide sequence: TGTGCCAGCTCACCATTAGCGGGAGAGTACAATGAGCAGTTCTTC. Its protein is CASSPLAGEYNEQFF.

The J gene is TRBJ1-5, the V gene TRBV25-1; no clear D gene. V was cut by 5 bases and J by 3 bases, with 8 bases left in between. CDR1 and CDR2 (germline): MGHDK, SYGVNS. This CDR3 region has 13 residues. Written as DNA, the CDR3 is TGTGCCAGCAGTACGACATACAATCAGCCCCAGCATTTT. Its translation: CASSTTYNQPQHF.

J is TRBJ2-5 and V is TRBV4-2, with 8 bases that match TRBD1. The J segment lost 3 bases and the V segment lost 0 bases, leaving 9 bases of the junction unmatched. The CDR3 is made up of 17 amino acids. Germline V gene data show CDR1 as LGHNA and CDR2 as YNFKEQ. CDR3: CASSQDRLRTGKETQYF. DNA of the CDR3: TGTGCCAGCAGCCAAGACCGCCTTCGGACAGGGAAAGAGACCCAGTACTTC.

The rearrangement links TRBV13 to TRBJ2-7; D possibly matches TRBD1 or TRBD2 (5 bases each). Looked up from germline, CDR1 is PRHDT and CDR2 is FYEKMQ (reference sequence). V was clipped by 5 bases and J by 3 bases, with 14 bases between them. This CDR3 is built from 14 residues. The CDR3 is CASSKWGPFYEQYF. The CDR3 nucleotides read TGTGCCAGCAGCAAATGGGGACCGTTCTACGAGCAGTACTTC.

The V call is TRBV7-9, the J call TRBJ2-1; D is perhaps TRBD2 (5 bases). CDR1 SEHNR and CDR2 FQNEAQ come from the germline V gene (reference sequence). The CDR3 sequence is 14 residues long. V lost 7 bases to trimming and J lost 4 bases, with 14 bases between them. The CDR3 reads CASIPGLKYNEQFF. The CDR3 DNA follows: TGTGCCAGCATCCCAGGACTCAAATACAATGAGCAGTTCTTC.

The chain combines TRBV11-2 with TRBJ2-1; 10 bases match TRBD2. This CDR3 has 15 residues. The J segment lost 4 bases and the V segment lost 4 bases, leaving 4 bases of the junction unmatched. CDR1 is SGHAT, CDR2 FQNNGV, per germline. CDR3 protein: CASSSLAGEYNEQFF. DNA for the CDR3: TGTGCCAGCAGCTCTCTAGCGGGAGAGTACAATGAGCAGTTCTTC.

This clone was seen a single time. A read error is likely here: a far larger clone is one base away. The chain employs TRBV29-1 and TRBJ2-5; the D gene is possibly TRBD1 (6 bases). The CDR3 is 14 residues long. Trimming shortened V by 7 bases and J by 5 bases, and 20 bases separated the two germline ends. Per germline, CDR1 SQVTM and CDR2 ANQGSEA. In DNA, the CDR3 is TGCAGCGCTGGGGGCGGGCAGGTCGCGGAGACCCAGTACTTC. Protein product: CSAGGGQVAETQYF.

CDR3 protein: CASSLGEATEAFF. The CDR3 DNA reads TGTGCCAGCAGCTTAGGGGAGGCAACTGAAGCTTTCTTT. This chain links TRBV7-3 with TRBJ1-1, with D unclear. The CDR3 has 13 amino acids. V gave up 2 bases and J gave up 5 bases, with 9 bases separating them. CDR1 and CDR2 (germline): SGHTA, FQGTGA.

This clone was seen a handful of times. The DNA of the CDR3 is TGTGCCAGTAGACCGACAGGAAACTACGAGCAGTACTTC. It codes for CASRPTGNYEQYF. The rearrangement links TRBV19 to TRBJ2-7; D perhaps matches TRBD1 (6 bases). V was clipped by 6 bases and J by 3 bases, with 12 bases between them. The germline CDR1 and CDR2 sequences are LNHDA and SQIVND (reference sequence). The CDR3 is made up of 13 amino acids.

In this sample, this clone turned up a few times. This chain uses TRBV5-4 with TRBJ1-1; D uncertain. Trimming shortened V by 0 bases and J by 1 base, and 7 bases separated the two germline ends. Germline V gives CDR1 SGHNT, CDR2 YYREEE (reference sequence). The length of the CDR3 is 14 residues. In nucleotides, the CDR3 is TGTGCCAGCAGCTTGGACATGACGAACACTGAAGCTTTCTTT. Protein product: CASSLDMTNTEAFF.

The rearrangement joins TRBV6-5 to TRBJ2-4, with D possibly matching TRBD1 (6 bases). V lost 0 bases to trimming and J lost 0 bases, with 9 bases between them. CDR1 and CDR2 from the germline V gene are MNHEY and SVGAGI. This CDR3 contains 16 residues. The CDR3 sequence: CASSYSQGLAKNIQYF. The CDR3 DNA reads as TGTGCCAGCAGTTACTCACAGGGTCTAGCCAAAAACATTCAGTACTTC.

This clone was seen a few times. The chain couples TRBV10-3 to TRBJ2-3; 7 bases are shared with TRBD2. The junction had 17 bases not matched to a gene; V was cut back by 10 bases and J by 4 bases. The CDR3 spans 16 residues. Germline V gene sequence: CDR1 ENHRY, CDR2 SYGVKD. As DNA, the CDR3 is TGTGCCACCTCGAACCTGGGGGGGGGAGGCGCAGATACGCAGTATTTT. Residues: CATSNLGGGGADTQYF.

J is TRBJ1-2 and V is TRBV19, with D uncertain. V lost 5 bases and J lost 4, with 14 bases in between. The CDR3 runs 14 residues. Germline loops: CDR1 LNHDA, CDR2 SQIVND (reference sequence). The CDR3 loop reads CASSGVGGGYGYTF. CDR3 coding DNA: TGTGCCAGTAGTGGTGTTGGCGGTGGCTATGGCTACACCTTC.

The chain employs TRBV13 and TRBJ2-5, with D unresolved. The DNA end is a closer match to TRBJ2-7, so the J assignment may be wrong. This CDR3 comprises 12 residues. The germline CDR1 and CDR2 sequences are PRHDT and FYEKMQ (reference sequence). The CDR3 nucleotides read TGTGCCAGCACTCCTCAGGTGGGCGAGCAGTACTTC. Translation: CASTPQVGEQYF.

V usage is TRBV11-2 and J usage is TRBJ2-1, with D perhaps matching TRBD1 or TRBD2 (5 bases each). The germline CDR1 and CDR2 sequences are SGHAT and FQNNGV. The CDR3 is made up of 13 amino acids. V dropped 5 bases and J dropped 7 bases, with 12 bases sitting between them. CDR3 coding DNA: TGTGCCAGCAGCCCCAGTTGGGGGAATGAGCAGTTCTTC. It codes for CASSPSWGNEQFF.